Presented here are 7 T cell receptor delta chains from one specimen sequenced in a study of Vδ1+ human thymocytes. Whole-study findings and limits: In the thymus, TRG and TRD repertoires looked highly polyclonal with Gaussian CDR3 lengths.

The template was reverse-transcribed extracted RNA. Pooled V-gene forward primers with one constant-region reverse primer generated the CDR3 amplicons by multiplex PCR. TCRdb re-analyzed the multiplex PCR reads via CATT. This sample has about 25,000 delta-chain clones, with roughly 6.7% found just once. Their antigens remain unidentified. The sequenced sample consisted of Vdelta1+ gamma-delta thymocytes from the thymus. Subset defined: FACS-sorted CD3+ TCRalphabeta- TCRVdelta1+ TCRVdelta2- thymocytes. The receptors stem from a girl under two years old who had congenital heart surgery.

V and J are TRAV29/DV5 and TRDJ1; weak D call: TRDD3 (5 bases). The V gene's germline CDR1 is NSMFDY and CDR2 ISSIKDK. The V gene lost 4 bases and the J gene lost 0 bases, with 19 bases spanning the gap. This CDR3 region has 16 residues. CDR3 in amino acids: CAAWAPACWDTDKLIF. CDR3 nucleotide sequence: TGTGCAGCATGGGCTCCTGCGTGCTGGGACACCGATAAACTCATCTTT. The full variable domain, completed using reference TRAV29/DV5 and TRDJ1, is DQQVKQNSPSLSVQEGRISILNCDYTNSMFDYFLWYKKYPAEGPTFLISISSIKDKNEDGRFTVFLNKSAKHLSLHIVPSQPGDSAVYFCAAWAPACWDTDKLIFGKGTRVTVEP.

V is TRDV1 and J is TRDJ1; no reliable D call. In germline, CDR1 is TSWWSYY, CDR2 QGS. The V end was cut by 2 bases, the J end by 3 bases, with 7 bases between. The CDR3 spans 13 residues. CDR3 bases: TGTGCTCTTGGGGAATCTCTCTCCGATAAACTCATCTTT. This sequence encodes CALGESLSDKLIF.

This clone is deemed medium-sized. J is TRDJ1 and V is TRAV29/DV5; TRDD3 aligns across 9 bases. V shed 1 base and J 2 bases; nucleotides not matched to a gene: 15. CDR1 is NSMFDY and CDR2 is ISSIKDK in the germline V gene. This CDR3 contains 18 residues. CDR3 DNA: TGTGCAGCAAGCAGGTACCTTCACCAGACTGGGGGAACCGATAAACTCATCTTT. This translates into CAASRYLHQTGGTDKLIF.

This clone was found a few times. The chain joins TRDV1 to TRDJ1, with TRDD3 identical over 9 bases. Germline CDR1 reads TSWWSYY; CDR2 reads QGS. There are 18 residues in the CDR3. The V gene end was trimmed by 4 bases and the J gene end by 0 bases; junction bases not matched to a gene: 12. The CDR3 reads CALGVPGTGGPDTDKLIF. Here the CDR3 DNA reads TGTGCTCTTGGGGTCCCGGGTACTGGGGGACCTGACACCGATAAACTCATCTTT.

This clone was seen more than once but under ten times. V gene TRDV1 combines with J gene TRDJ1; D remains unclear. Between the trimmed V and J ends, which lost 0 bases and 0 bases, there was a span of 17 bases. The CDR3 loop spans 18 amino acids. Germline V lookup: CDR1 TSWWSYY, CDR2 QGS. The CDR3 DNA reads TGTGCTCTTGGGGAACTTAATGGAGGCTACGGGTACACCGATAAACTCATCTTT. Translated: CALGELNGGYGYTDKLIF.

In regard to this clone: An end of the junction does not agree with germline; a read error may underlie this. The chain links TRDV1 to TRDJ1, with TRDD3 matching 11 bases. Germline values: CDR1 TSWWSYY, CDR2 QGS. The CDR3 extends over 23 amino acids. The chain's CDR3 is CAFGDLPFLRRLGGYAGTDKLIF. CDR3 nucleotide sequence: TGTGCTTTTGGGGACCTGCCCTTCCTACGACGACTTGGGGGATACGCGGGCACCGATAAACTCATCTTT.

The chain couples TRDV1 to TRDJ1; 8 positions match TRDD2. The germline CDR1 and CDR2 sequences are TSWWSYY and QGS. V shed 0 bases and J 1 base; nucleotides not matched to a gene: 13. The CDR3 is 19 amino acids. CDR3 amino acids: CALGELRLPTFHCTDKLIF. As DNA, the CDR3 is TGTGCTCTTGGGGAACTTCGGCTTCCTACGTTCCACTGCACCGATAAACTCATCTTT.